This T cell receptor beta chain was documented in a study of CXCR3-negative and CXCR3-positive naive CD8 T cells. The CDR3 extends over 16 amino acids. Germline V gene data show CDR1 as LNHDA and CDR2 as SQIVND (reference sequence). 5' RACE with UMI labels generated the TRB cDNA libraries. TCRdb derives one entry per CDR3 protein from the 5' RACE reads, leaving out DNA. The sample features around 57,000 distinct CDR3 sequences, with 20% to 25% in its top ten. This chain joins TRBV19 and TRBJ2-1; TCRdb reports TRBD2, a call that lacks DNA to check it against. This receptor was obtained from a human donor in good health. Some clones in this sample may be carry-over from other donors' samples. Input material: memory CD8+ T cells from blood. The CDR3: CATSWSSGGSYNEQFF.